This is a list of T cell receptor beta chains from one sample in a study of post-analysis software for immune sequencing data. TCRdb used MiXCR to reprocess the PCR reads, holding one entry per CDR3 protein. This table has about 820,000 distinct CDR3 sequences, approximately 57% appearing once. Sequencing was carried out using blood. These receptors were obtained from a girl under 18 with multiple sclerosis. Both conserved end residues are part of each CDR3. A D gene is named only where the DNA matches it firmly. Clone size appears in some rows only: once, few, many, or a class for an expanded clone.

TRBJ2-7,TRBD1,.,TRBV5-1,CASSPPGQGSEQYF,TGCGCCAGCAGCCCCCCCGGACAGGGATCCGAGCAGTACTTC
TRBJ2-2,.,.,TRBV7-9,CASSLLGLRLSNTGELFF,TGTGCCAGCAGCTTATTGGGGCTGAGACTGTCGAACACCGGAGAGCTGTTTTTT
TRBJ2-7,.,.,TRBV2,CASSDGGGRSYEQYF,TGTGCCAGCAGTGATGGTGGCGGACGCTCCTACGAGCAGTACTTC
TRBJ2-2,TRBD1,.,TRBV12-3/TRBV12-4,CASKGTGAANTGELFF,TGTGCCAGCAAAGGGACAGGCGCCGCGAACACCGGGGAGCTGTTTTTT
TRBJ2-5,.,few,TRBV6-5,CASSYAATDQETQYF,TGTGCCAGCAGTTACGCAGCAACAGACCAAGAGACCCAGTACTTC
TRBJ2-2,TRBD2,.,TRBV29-1,CSVARSDSGSTGELFF,TGCAGCGTTGCCCGATCTGATAGCGGGAGCACCGGGGAGCTGTTTTTT
TRBJ1-4,.,.,TRBV5-1,CVQGLEFEKLFF,TGCGTCCAGGGGCTGGAATTTGAAAAACTGTTTTTT
TRBJ1-2,.,.,TRBV21-1,CASRVPKGIYHGYTF,TGTGCCAGCAGGGTCCCCAAGGGAATCTACCATGGCTACACCTTC
TRBJ2-5,.,few,TRBV3-1,CASKPIGTVQETQYF,TGTGCCAGCAAGCCGATCGGGACGGTCCAAGAGACCCAGTACTTC
TRBJ2-5,TRBD1,.,TRBV3-1,CASSQRTGEATQYF,TGTGCCAGCAGCCAACGGACAGGGGAGGCGACCCAGTACTTC
TRBJ2-7,TRBD1,.,TRBV20-1,CSARAPQGAGAAYEQYF,TGCAGTGCTAGAGCACCACAGGGGGCGGGAGCGGCCTACGAGCAGTACTTC
TRBJ2-1,TRBD2,.,TRBV7-3,CASSPPGAGGYNEQFF,TGTGCCAGCAGCCCCCCGGGAGCGGGGGGTTACAATGAGCAGTTCTTC
TRBJ2-3,.,few,TRBV20-1,CSASSGGTDTQYF,TGCAGTGCTAGTAGTGGGGGCACAGATACGCAGTATTTT
TRBJ1-6,.,.,TRBV25-1,CASSEAGTSASNSPPHF,TGTGCCAGCAGTGAGGCTGGCACCTCAGCCTCTAATTCACCCCCCCACTTT
TRBJ1-4,TRBD1,.,TRBV20-1,CSAYRTGGLLEKLFF,TGCAGTGCATATCGGACAGGAGGTTTGCTCGAAAAACTGTTTTTT